The 10 T cell receptor delta chains below come from one sample, sequenced in a study of γδ T cells in repeated Plasmodium falciparum infection. Flow sorting of PBMC yielded separate Vgamma9/Vdelta2+ and Vdelta2-negative gammadelta T cell populations for bulk repertoire analysis. TCRdb fed the multiplex PCR reads to CATT. The sample carries about 48,000 delta-chain clones, about 1.5% recorded once. Sequencing used gamma-delta T cells from blood. The source of these receptors is a pool of human donors (malaria-infected and uninfected, not separated).

This clone was observed a handful of times. Since a far larger clone is one base different, this is likely a read error. Other DNA variants within this sample encode the same CDR3. V and J are TRDV1 and TRDJ1, with 7 bases lining up with TRDD2. This CDR3 spans 21 amino acids. CDR1 TSWWSYY and CDR2 QGS come from the germline V gene. CDR3 in DNA: TGTGCTCTTGGAGAACTCCTTCCTGCACTCTGGAGCTACGATCACACCGATAAACTCATCTTT. Translating it yields CALGELLPALWSYDHTDKLIF.

This clone was seen more than once but under ten times. This DNA's translation differs at residue 7 from TCRdb's protein, which comes from a much larger clone; a read error is likely, and the protein shown is translated from the DNA. The V gene is TRDV1, the J gene TRDJ1; 11 nucleotides agree with TRDD3. TCRdb gives no J gene; it was assigned here by matching the DNA to germline. Trimming removed 2 bases from V and 0 bases from J; junction bases left unmatched: 8. Germline V gene lookup returns CDR1 TSWWSYY and CDR2 QGS. This CDR3 comprises 18 residues. CDR3 DNA: TGTGCTCTTGGGGAAATAAGTGGGGGATACGGGTACACCGATAAACTCATCTTT. This codes for CALGEISGGYGYTDKLIF.

This clone was counted only a few times. This probably arose from a read error, given a far larger clone one base away. No call exists for the J gene, whereas the V gene is TRDV1; the table assigns TRDD3, which was not confirmed against the DNA. CDR1 and CDR2 (germline): TSWWSYY, QGS. This CDR3 region has 17 residues. The CDR3 loop is CALGEEGLLGDTIRLIF. In DNA, the CDR3 is TGTGCTCTTGGGGAAGAGGGTCTACTGGGGGATACCATAAGACTCATCTTC.

As to this clone: This DNA's translation differs at residue 4 from TCRdb's protein, which comes from a much larger clone; a read error is likely, and the protein shown is translated from the DNA. V gene TRDV2 combines with J gene TRDJ1, with D perhaps TRDD3 (6 bases). Assignment of the J gene here rests on matching the DNA to germline, because TCRdb gives none. This CDR3 spans 17 amino acids. Germline CDR1 GEAIGNYY, CDR2 EKD. The germline V and J ends were trimmed by 6 bases and 1 base, with 23 bases remaining between them. CDR3 sequence: CACNPTGGRPSTDKLIF. The CDR3 nucleotides are TGTGCCTGTAACCCCACCGGGGGGAGGCCCTCCACCGATAAACTCATCTTT.

As regards this clone: Since a far larger clone is one base different, this is likely a read error. This same CDR3 is encoded by further DNA sequences in the sample. V gene assignment gives TRDV1, but the J gene was left uncalled; the table gives TRDD3 as D, unverified against the DNA. Germline V gene data show CDR1 as TSWWSYY and CDR2 as QGS. The CDR3 runs 33 residues. The CDR3 DNA follows: TGTGCTCTTGGGGAAGATACTATCGAAAACAACTTCCTACCCGTTTACTCCTACGAATCCCAAGCCGTGAAAGGGTTCCCAAGCAATAAACTCATCTTC. Its translation is CALGEDTIENNFLPVYSYESQAVKGFPSNKLIF.

A word on this clone: A far more abundant clone sits one base away, making this likely a read error. The sample holds other DNA sequences that translate to the same CDR3. No J gene was named, though the V gene is TRDV2; the D call in the table, TRDD3, was not verified against the DNA. This CDR3 is 16 amino acids long. Germline-derived CDR1 and CDR2 are GEAIGNYY and EKD. The CDR3 nucleotides read TGTGCCTGTGACACCGCGGGGGATCGTGGCACCGATAAACTCATCTTC. Protein sequence: CACDTAGDRGTDKLIF.

This clone was observed at least ten times. The chain has TRDV2 and TRDJ1; D unclear. TCRdb records no J gene; here it was assigned by comparing the DNA to germline. The length of the CDR3 is 15 residues. The germline CDR1 and CDR2 sequences are GEAIGNYY and EKD. V gave up 0 bases and J gave up 0 bases, with 10 bases separating them. CDR3 residues: CACDTLSPYTDKLIF. The CDR3 DNA is TGTGCCTGTGACACCCTCTCCCCATACACCGATAAACTCATCTTT.

Notes on this clone: The protein TCRdb gives is from a much larger clone and does not agree with this DNA's translation at residue 7, likely a read error; the protein shown here comes from the DNA. V gene TRDV1 combines with J gene TRDJ1; TRDD3 agrees at 8 bases. The J gene, absent from TCRdb, was called here by matching the DNA to germline. This CDR3 is built from 17 residues. V was pared by 2 bases and J by 2 bases, with 10 bases of the junction left unmatched. The germline gives CDR1 TSWWSYY, CDR2 QGS. The CDR3 nucleotides are TGTGCTCTTGGGGAATTCCCTCCTAACTGGGGGACCGATAAACTCATCTTT. This gives the protein CALGEFPPNWGTDKLIF.

This clone was seen more than once but under ten times. TCRdb lists the protein of a much larger clone for this DNA, which differs at residue 14, so this is likely a read error; the protein given here is translated from the DNA itself. The CDR3, as DNA: TGTGCTCTTGGGGAACCCTACCTCGTCCCAAACAGGGCGTGCACCGATAAACTCATCTTT. It translates to CALGEPYLVPNRACTDKLIF. This chain joins TRDV1 and TRDJ1; D possibly corresponds to TRDD2 (5 bases). As TCRdb names no J gene, one was assigned here on the basis of a DNA match to germline. CDR1 and CDR2 (germline): TSWWSYY, QGS. The CDR3 consists of 20 residues. V lost 1 base, J lost 1 base, and 25 bases lay in between.

There are a few counts of this clone. A much larger clone is a single base away; this may be a read error. The J gene is TRDJ1, the V gene TRDV1; D not certain. Trimming shortened V by 4 bases and J by 4 bases, and 22 bases separated the two germline ends. Germline V gives CDR1 TSWWSYY, CDR2 QGS. This CDR3 spans 17 amino acids. This CDR3 reads CALGGAPYNSVRDKLIF. The CDR3 DNA follows: TGTGCTCTTGGGGGGGCACCTTATAATTCCGTCCGCGATAAACTCATCTTT.